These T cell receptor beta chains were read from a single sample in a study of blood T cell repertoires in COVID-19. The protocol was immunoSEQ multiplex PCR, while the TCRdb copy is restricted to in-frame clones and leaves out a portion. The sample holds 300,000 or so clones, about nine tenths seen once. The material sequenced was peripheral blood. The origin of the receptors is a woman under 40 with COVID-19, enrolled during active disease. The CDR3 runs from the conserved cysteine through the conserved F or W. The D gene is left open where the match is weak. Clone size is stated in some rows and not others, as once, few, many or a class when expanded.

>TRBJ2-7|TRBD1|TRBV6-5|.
CASRWVGQGSYEQYF
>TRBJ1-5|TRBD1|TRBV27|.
CASSPRQGARGNQPQHF
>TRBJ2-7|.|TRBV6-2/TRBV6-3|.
CASSYGADEQYF
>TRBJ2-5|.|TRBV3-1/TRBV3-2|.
CASSQEIDQETQYF
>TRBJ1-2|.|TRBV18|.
CASSRTDGYTF
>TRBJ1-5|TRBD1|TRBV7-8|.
CASSLGRGQGQPQHF
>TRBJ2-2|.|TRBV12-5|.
CASGRTANTGELFF
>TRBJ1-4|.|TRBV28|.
CASRVRRDEKLFF
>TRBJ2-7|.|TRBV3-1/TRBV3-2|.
CASSPHVGYEQYF
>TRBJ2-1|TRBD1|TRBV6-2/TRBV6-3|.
CASSKSRDRGYNEQFF
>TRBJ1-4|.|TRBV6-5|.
CASRAGLSNEKLFF
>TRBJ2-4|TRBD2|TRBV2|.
CASSEVLAGGPGNIQYF
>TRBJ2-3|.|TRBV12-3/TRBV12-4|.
CASSSPVTDTQYF
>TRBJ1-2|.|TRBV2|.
CASGAGEGDYGYTF
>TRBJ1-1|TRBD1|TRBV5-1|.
CASSLTGGVNTEAFF
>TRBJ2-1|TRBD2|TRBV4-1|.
CASRLAGGSYNEQFF
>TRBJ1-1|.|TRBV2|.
CASKPQGNTEAFF
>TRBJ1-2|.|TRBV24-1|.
CATSDSGRRPNNYGYTF
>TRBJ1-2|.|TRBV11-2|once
CASSSAGWGYTF
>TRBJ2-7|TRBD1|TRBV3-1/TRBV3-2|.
CASSLGQGGSYEQYF
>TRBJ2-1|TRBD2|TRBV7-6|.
CASSLGGPVGRELGNEQFF
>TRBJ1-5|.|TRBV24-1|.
CATQQGNQPQHF
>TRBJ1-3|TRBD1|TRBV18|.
CASSPFLGRDRGNTIYF
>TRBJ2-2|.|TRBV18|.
CASSARGGELFF
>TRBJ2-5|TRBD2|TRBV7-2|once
CASSLDFREASGYQETQYF
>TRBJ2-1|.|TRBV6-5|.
CASIPEETVYNEQFF
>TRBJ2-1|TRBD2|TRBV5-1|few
CASSSESGRGYNEQFF
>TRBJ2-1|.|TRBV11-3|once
CASSSLAGGGQFF
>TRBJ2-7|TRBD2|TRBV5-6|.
CASIPTSGSREQYF
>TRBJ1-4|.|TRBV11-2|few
CASSLGRGGNEKLFF
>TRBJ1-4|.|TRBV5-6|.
CASSDWAGGSEKLFF
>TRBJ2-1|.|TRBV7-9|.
CASSFPGSPDNEQFF
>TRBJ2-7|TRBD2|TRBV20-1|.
CSASYPSGHSYEQYF
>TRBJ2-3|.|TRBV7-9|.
CASSLAPGGIADTQYF
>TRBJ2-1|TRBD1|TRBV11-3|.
CASSPRTGNEQFF
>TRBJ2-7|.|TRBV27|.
CASSFSDSYEQYF
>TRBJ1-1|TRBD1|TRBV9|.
CASSPKGQLLMNTEAFF
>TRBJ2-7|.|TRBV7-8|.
CASSLFGREQYF
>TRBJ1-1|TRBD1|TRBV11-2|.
CASSLQGALNTEAFF
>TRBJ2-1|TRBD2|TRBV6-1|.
CASSARLASSYNEQFF
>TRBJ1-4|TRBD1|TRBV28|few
CASSSTGSGSFYEKLFF
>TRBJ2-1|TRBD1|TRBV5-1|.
CASRSQPGQSFPSSYNEQFF
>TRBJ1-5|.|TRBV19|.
CASSIARDVYNQPQHF
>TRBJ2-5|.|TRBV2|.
CASSDRRAIETQYF
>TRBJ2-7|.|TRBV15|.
CATSASIYREQYF
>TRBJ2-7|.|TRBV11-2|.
CASSLVQMEQYF
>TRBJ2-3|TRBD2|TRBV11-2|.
CASSPKLLAGALSDTQYF
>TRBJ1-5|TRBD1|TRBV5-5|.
CASRLGTGGQPQHF